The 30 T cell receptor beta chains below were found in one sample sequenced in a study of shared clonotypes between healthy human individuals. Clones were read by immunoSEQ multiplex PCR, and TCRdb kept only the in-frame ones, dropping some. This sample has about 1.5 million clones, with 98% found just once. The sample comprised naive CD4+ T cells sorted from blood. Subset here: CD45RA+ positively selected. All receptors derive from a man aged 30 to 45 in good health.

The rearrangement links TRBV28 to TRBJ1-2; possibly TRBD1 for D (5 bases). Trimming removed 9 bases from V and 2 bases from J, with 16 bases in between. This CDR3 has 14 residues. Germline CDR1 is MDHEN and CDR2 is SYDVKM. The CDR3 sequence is CASRPGTENYGYTF. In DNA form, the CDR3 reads TGTGCCAGTAGACCCGGGACCGAGAACTATGGCTACACCTTC.

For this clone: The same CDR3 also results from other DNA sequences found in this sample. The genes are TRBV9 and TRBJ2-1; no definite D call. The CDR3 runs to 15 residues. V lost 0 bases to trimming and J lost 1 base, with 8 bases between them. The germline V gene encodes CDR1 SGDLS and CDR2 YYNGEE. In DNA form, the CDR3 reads TGTGCCAGCAGCGTAGACTCAGTTTCCTACAATGAGCAGTTCTTC. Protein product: CASSVDSVSYNEQFF.

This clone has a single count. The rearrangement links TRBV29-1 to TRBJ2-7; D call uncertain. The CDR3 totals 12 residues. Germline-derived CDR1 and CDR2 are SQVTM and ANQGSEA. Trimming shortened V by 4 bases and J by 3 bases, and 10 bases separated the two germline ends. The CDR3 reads CSVVGYRYEQYF. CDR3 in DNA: TGCAGCGTTGTCGGCTACCGCTACGAGCAGTACTTC.

The CDR3 DNA reads as TGCGCCAGCAGCCAAACGGCGTGGGGCCTGAGCGGCGAGACTGGTAGGTTCTTC. This translates into CASSQTAWGLSGETGRFF. The rearrangement links TRBV4-3 to TRBJ2-1; D tentatively fits TRBD1 or TRBD2 (5 bases each). The V gene lost 2 bases and the J gene lost 15 bases, with 32 bases spanning the gap. There are 18 residues in the CDR3. CDR1 LGHNA and CDR2 YSLEER come from the germline V gene.

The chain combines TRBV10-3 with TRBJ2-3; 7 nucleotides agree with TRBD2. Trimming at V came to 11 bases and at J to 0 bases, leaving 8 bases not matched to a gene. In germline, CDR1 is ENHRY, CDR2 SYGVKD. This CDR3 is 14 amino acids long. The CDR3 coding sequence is TGTGCCCTGGGGGGGAACTCTAGCACAGATACGCAGTATTTT. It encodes CALGGNSSTDTQYF.

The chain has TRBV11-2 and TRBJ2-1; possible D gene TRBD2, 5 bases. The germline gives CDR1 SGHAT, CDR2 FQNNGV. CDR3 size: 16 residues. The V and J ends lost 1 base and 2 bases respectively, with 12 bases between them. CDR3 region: CASSLVAGIAYNEQFF. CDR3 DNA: TGTGCCAGCAGCTTAGTAGCCGGGATCGCCTACAATGAGCAGTTCTTC. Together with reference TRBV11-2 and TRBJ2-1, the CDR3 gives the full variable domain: EAGVAQSPRYKIIEKRQSVAFWCNPISGHATLYWYQQILGQGPKLLIQFQNNGVVDDSQLPKDRFSAERLKGVDSTLKIQPAKLEDSAVYLCASSLVAGIAYNEQFFGPGTRLTVL.

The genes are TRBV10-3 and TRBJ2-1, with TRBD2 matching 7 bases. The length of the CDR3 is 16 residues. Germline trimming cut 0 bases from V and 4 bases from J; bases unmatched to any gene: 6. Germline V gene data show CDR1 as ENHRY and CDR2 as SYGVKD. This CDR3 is CAISESLAGNYNEQFF. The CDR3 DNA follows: TGTGCCATCAGTGAGTCTTTAGCGGGCAATTACAATGAGCAGTTCTTC.

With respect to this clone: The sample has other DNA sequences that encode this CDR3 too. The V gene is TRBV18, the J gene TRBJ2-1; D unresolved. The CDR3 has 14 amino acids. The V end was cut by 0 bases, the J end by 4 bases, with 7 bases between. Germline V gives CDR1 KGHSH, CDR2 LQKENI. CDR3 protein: CASSPPSAYNEQFF. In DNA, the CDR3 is TGTGCCAGCTCACCACCGTCGGCTTACAATGAGCAGTTCTTC.

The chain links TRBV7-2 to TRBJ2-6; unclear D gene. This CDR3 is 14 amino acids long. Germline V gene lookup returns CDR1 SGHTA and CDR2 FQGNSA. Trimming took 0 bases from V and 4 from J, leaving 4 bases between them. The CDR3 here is CASSLAGGANVLTF. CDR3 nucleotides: TGTGCCAGCAGCTTAGCGGGCGGGGCCAACGTCCTGACTTTC.

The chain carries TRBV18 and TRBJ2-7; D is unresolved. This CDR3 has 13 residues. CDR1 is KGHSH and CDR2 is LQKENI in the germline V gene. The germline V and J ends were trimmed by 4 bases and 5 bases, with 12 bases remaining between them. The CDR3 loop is CASSLVKGNEQYF. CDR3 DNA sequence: TGTGCCAGCTCACTAGTGAAAGGGAACGAGCAGTACTTC.

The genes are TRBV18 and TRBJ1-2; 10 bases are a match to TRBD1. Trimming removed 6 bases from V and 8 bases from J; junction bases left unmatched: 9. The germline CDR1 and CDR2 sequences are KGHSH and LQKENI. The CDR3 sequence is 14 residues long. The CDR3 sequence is CASSPGDRGSGYTF. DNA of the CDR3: TGTGCCAGCTCCCCGGGGGACAGGGGTTCCGGCTACACCTTC. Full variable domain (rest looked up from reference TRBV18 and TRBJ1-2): NAGVMQNPRHLVRRRGQEARLRCSPMKGHSHVYWYRQLPEEGLKFMVYLQKENIIDESGMPKERFSAEFPKEGPSILRIQQVVRGDSAAYFCASSPGDRGSGYTFGSGTRLTVV.

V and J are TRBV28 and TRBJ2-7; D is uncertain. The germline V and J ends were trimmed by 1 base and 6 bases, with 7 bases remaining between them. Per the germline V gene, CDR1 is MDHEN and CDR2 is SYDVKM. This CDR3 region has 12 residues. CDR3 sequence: CASSLSHSEQYF. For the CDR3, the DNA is TGTGCCAGCAGTTTATCCCACTCCGAGCAGTACTTC.

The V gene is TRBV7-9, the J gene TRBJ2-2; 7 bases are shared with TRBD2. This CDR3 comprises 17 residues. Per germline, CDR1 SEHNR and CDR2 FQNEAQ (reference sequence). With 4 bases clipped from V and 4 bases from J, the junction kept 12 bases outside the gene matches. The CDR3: CASSYTTGAGPTGELFF. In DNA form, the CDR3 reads TGTGCCAGCAGCTACACAACCGGAGCGGGGCCCACCGGGGAGCTGTTTTTT.

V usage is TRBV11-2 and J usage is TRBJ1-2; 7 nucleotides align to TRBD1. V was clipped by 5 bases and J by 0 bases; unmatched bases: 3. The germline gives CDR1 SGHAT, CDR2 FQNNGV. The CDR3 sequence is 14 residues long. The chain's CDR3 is CASSPGQANYGYTF. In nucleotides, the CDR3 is TGTGCCAGCAGCCCAGGACAGGCTAACTATGGCTACACCTTC.

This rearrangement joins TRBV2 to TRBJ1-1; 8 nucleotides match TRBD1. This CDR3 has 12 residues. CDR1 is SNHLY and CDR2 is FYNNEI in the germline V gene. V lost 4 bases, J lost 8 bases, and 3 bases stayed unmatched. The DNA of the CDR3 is TGTGCCAGCAGTGGACAGGGGCCAGAAGCTTTCTTT. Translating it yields CASSGQGPEAFF.

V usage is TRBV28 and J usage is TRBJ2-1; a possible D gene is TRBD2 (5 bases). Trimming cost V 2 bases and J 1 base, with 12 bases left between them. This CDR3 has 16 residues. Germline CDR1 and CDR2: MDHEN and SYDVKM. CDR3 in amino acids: CASSLNGGPSYNEQFF. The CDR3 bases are TGTGCCAGCAGTTTAAACGGCGGGCCTTCCTACAATGAGCAGTTCTTC.

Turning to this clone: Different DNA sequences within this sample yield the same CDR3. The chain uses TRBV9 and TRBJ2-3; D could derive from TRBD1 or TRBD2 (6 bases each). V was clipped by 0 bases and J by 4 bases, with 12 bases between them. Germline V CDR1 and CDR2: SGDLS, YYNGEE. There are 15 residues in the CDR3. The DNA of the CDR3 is TGTGCCAGCAGCGTAGGGGGGGCTGGCGCAGATACGCAGTATTTT. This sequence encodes CASSVGGAGADTQYF.

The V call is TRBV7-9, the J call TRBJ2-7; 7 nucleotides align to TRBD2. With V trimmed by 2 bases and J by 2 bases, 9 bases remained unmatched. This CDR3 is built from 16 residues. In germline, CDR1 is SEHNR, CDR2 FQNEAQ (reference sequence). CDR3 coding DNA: TGTGCCAGCAGCTTATTGCAAGCGGGAAGAGCCTACGAGCAGTACTTC. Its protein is CASSLLQAGRAYEQYF.

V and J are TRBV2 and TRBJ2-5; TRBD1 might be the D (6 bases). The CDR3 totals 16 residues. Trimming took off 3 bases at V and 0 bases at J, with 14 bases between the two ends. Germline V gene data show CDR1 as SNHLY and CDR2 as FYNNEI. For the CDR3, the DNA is TGTGCCAGCAGTGAGGGGTCAGGGGTGTACCAAGAGACCCAGTACTTC. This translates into CASSEGSGVYQETQYF.

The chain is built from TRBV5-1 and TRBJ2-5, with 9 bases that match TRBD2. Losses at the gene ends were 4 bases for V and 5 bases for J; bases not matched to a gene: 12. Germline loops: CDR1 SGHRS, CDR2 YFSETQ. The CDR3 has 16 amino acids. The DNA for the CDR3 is TGCGCCAGCAGCACCGAGCGGGGGGACCTCCGGGAGACCCAGTACTTC. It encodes CASSTERGDLRETQYF.

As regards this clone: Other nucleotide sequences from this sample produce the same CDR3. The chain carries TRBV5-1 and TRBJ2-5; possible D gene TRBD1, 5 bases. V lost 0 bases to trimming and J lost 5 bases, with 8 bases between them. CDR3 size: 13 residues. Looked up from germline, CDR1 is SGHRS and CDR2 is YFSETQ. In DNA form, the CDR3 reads TGCGCCAGCAGCTTGGGGGGCGAGGAGACCCAGTACTTC. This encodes CASSLGGEETQYF.

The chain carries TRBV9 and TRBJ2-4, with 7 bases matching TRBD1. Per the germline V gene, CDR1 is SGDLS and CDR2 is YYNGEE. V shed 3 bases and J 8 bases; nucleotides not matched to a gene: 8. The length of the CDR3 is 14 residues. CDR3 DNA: TGTGCCAGCAGCGCGAGCGTTACAGGGGACATTCAGTACTTC. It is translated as CASSASVTGDIQYF.

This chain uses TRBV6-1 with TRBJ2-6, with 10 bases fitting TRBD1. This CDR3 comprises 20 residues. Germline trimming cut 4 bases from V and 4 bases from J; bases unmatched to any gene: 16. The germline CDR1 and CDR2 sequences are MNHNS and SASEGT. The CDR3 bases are TGTGCCAGCAGTGGCCCCCGGACAGGGGGAGAGCAGGGAGGGGCCAACGTCCTGACTTTC. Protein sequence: CASSGPRTGGEQGGANVLTF.

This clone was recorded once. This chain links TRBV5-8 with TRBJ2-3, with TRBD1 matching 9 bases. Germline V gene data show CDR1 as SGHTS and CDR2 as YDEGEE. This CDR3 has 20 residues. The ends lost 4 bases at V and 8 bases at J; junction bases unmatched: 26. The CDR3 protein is CASSPRTGATSGGRLGTQYF. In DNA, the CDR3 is TGTGCCAGCAGCCCGCGGACAGGGGCCACATCGGGTGGAAGGCTGGGTACGCAGTATTTT.

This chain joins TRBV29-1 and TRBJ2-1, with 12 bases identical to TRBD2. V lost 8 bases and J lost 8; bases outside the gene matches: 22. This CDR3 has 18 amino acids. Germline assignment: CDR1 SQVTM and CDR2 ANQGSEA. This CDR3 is CSITPGLAGGRWRDEQFF. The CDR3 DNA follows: TGCAGCATAACCCCGGGGCTAGCGGGAGGGCGGTGGAGAGATGAGCAGTTCTTC.

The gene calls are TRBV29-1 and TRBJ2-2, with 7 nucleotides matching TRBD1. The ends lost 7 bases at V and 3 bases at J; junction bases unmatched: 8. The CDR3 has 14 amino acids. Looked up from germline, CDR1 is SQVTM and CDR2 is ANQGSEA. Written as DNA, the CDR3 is TGCAGCGCTCGACAGGGACGAGACACCGGGGAGCTGTTTTTT. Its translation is CSARQGRDTGELFF.

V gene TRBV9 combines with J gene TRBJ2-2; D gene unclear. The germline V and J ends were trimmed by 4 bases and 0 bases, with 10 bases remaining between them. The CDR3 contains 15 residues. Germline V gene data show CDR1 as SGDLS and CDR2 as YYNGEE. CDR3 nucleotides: TGTGCCAGCAGCCCAAAGGCATCGAACACCGGGGAGCTGTTTTTT. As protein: CASSPKASNTGELFF.

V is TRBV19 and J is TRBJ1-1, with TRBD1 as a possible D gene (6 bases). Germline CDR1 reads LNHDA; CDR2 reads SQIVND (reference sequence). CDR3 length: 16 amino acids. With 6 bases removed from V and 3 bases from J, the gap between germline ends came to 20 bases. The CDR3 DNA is TGTGCCAGTAGCCCCTACGAATGGGGGGCGGACACTGAAGCTTTCTTT. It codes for CASSPYEWGADTEAFF.

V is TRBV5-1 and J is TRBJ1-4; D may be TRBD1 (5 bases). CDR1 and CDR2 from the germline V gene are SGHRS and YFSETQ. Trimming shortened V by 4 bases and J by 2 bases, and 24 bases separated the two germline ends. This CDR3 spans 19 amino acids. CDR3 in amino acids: CASSLGPGGMMGTNEKLFF. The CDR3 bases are TGCGCCAGCAGCCTGGGTCCCGGGGGGATGATGGGCACTAATGAAAAACTGTTTTTT.

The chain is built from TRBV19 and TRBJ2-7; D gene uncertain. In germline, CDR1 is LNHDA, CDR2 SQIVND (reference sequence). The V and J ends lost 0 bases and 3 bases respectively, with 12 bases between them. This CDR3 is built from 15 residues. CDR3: CASSIDHRAGYEQYF. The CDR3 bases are TGTGCCAGTAGTATAGATCACCGGGCAGGCTACGAGCAGTACTTC.